One sample yielded the 32 T cell receptor beta chains listed below, sequenced in a study of T-cell memory formation after mild COVID-19. One entry per CDR3 protein, called by TCRdb with MiXCR from the 5' RACE reads. Of about 290,000 distinct CDR3 sequences in the sample, roughly 15% are singletons; the top ten hold more than 20%. Sequencing input: PBMCs or a T cell subset sorted from them (not recorded which). These receptors all come from a man younger than 35 who had mild COVID-19 (a few samples of this study predate the infection). Cell type and time point are not known.

The table lists this clonotype with a few counts. The chain couples TRBV20-1 to TRBJ1-2; tentative D call: TRBD1 (6 bases). Germline V gives CDR1 DFQATT, CDR2 SNEGSKA (reference sequence). Trimming stripped 6 bases from V and 2 bases from J, with 13 bases between. The CDR3 has 13 residues. CDR3: CSAGTPGNYGYTF. The CDR3 DNA reads TGCAGTGCAGGGACACCGGGAAACTATGGCTACACCTTC.

This clonotype was counted many times. The gene calls are TRBV6-6 and TRBJ1-6; D unclear. The CDR3 is 15 residues long. Between the trimmed V and J ends, which lost 2 bases and 9 bases, there was a span of 14 bases. Germline assignment: CDR1 MNHNY and CDR2 SVGAGI (reference sequence). The CDR3 sequence is CASSYNDPGSSPLHF. In DNA, the CDR3 is TGTGCCAGCAGTTACAATGATCCAGGCTCTTCACCCCTCCACTTT.

This clonotype was seen at least ten times. The chain links TRBV4-1 to TRBJ2-7; TRBD1 agrees at 9 bases. Germline V gene sequence: CDR1 MGHRA, CDR2 YSYEKL. J gave up 2 bases and V 4 bases, and 6 bases lay outside the gene matches. The CDR3 loop spans 15 amino acids. DNA of the CDR3: TGCGCCAGCAGCCCGCGTCGACAGGGGGCCTACGAGCAGTACTTC. It yields the protein CASSPRRQGAYEQYF.

This clonotype has more than one count but fewer than ten. This chain connects TRBV5-1 to TRBJ1-6, with D uncertain. The CDR3 has 13 amino acids. Germline CDR1 SGHRS, CDR2 YFSETQ. Trimming stripped 3 bases from V and 5 bases from J, with 6 bases between. The CDR3 bases are TGCGCCAGCAGCTCGCAAAATAATTCACCCCTCCACTTT. Its translation is CASSSQNNSPLHF.

This clonotype turned up a few times. The gene calls are TRBV5-1 and TRBJ2-1, with D maybe TRBD1 (6 bases). The V end was cut by 0 bases, the J end by 9 bases, with 13 bases between. The germline V gene has CDR1 SGHRS and CDR2 YFSETQ. The CDR3 totals 14 residues. The CDR3 DNA is TGCGCCAGCAGCTTGGTTTCAGTAGGGGGTGAGCAGTTCTTC. Residues: CASSLVSVGGEQFF.

The chain joins TRBV20-1 to TRBJ2-7; no firm D call. Trimming took off 0 bases at V and 2 bases at J, with 8 bases between the two ends. The germline gives CDR1 DFQATT, CDR2 SNEGSKA (reference sequence). The CDR3 loop spans 13 amino acids. CDR3 region: CSARDRETYEQYF. The CDR3 region has the DNA TGCAGTGCTAGAGATAGGGAAACCTACGAGCAGTACTTC.

This clonotype was seen repeatedly, ten times or more. This chain connects TRBV5-1 to TRBJ2-1, with TRBD1 identical over 8 bases. V gave up 7 bases and J gave up 9 bases; unmatched junction bases: 12. Germline V gene sequence: CDR1 SGHRS, CDR2 YFSETQ. This CDR3 contains 14 residues. The CDR3 spells CASHETGAEGEQFF. The DNA of the CDR3 is TGCGCCAGCCACGAGACAGGGGCAGAGGGTGAGCAGTTCTTC.

The rearrangement uses TRBV10-1 and TRBJ2-2; D assignment may be TRBD1 or TRBD2 (6 bases each). In germline, CDR1 is WNHNN, CDR2 SYGVQD (reference sequence). The CDR3 has 13 amino acids. V was clipped by 4 bases and J by 4 bases, with 7 bases between them. CDR3 residues: CASSGGATGELFF. CDR3 DNA sequence: TGCGCCAGCAGTGGGGGGGCCACCGGGGAGCTGTTTTTT.

This CDR3 reads CASSLGGGPSEQFF. The CDR3 nucleotides read TGTGCCAGCAGCTTAGGCGGGGGGCCCTCTGAGCAGTTCTTC. This chain uses TRBV7-2 with TRBJ2-1; 8 positions match TRBD2. CDR1 and CDR2 from the germline V gene are SGHTA and FQGNSA. V shed 1 base, J shed 9 bases, and the junction held 5 bases outside the gene matches. This CDR3 has 14 amino acids.

The sample holds many counts of this clonotype. The chain carries TRBV7-3 and TRBJ2-1, with D possibly being TRBD1 or TRBD2 (5 bases each). Looked up from germline, CDR1 is SGHTA and CDR2 is FQGTGA. The CDR3 extends over 12 amino acids. Trimming removed 1 base from V and 7 bases from J, with 5 bases in between. The CDR3 sequence is CASSLRGNEQFF. CDR3 DNA sequence: TGTGCCAGCAGCTTAAGGGGGAATGAGCAGTTCTTC.

The rearrangement joins TRBV20-1 to TRBJ2-3, with 9 bases identical to TRBD2. This CDR3 has 14 amino acids. J gave up 5 bases and V 1 base, and 4 bases lay outside the gene matches. Germline CDR1 is DFQATT and CDR2 is SNEGSKA (reference sequence). The CDR3 bases are TGCAGTGCTAGAGGTAGCGGGGGAGGAGATACGCAGTATTTT. As protein: CSARGSGGGDTQYF.

The CDR3 bases are TGTGCCAGCAAGGAGGGGAGGTACGAGCAGTACTTC. Its translation is CASKEGRYEQYF. J is TRBJ2-7 and V is TRBV2; the D gene is possibly TRBD2 (6 bases). CDR1 is SNHLY and CDR2 is FYNNEI in the germline V gene. The CDR3 is 12 amino acids. V was shortened by 7 bases and J by 4 bases, with 11 bases between the two germline ends.

In this sample, this clonotype turned up a few times. The V and J genes are TRBV7-2 and TRBJ2-2; D gene unclear. V was shortened by 1 base and J by 7 bases, with 13 bases between the two germline ends. CDR3 length: 15 residues. Germline assignment: CDR1 SGHTA and CDR2 FQGNSA. For the CDR3, the DNA is TGTGCCAGCAGCTTAGTCTGGACCACCCTCGGGGAGCTGTTTTTT. This sequence encodes CASSLVWTTLGELFF.

The table lists this clonotype with a few counts. The J gene is TRBJ2-3, the V gene TRBV7-9; 10 bases fit TRBD2. This CDR3 region has 17 residues. V dropped 4 bases and J dropped 5; count of bases not matched to a gene: 12. Germline V gene sequence: CDR1 SEHNR, CDR2 FQNEAQ (reference sequence). The CDR3 here is CASSSDLAGGRGDTQYF. CDR3 nucleotides: TGTGCCAGCAGCTCCGACTTAGCGGGGGGACGGGGAGATACGCAGTATTTT.

This clonotype has a handful of counts. CDR3 nucleotides: TGCGCCAGCAGCTTGGCCGGGGGCTCGAGGGCTTTCTTT. It codes for CASSLAGGSRAFF. The rearrangement links TRBV5-1 to TRBJ1-1, with D perhaps matching TRBD1 (6 bases). Germline V CDR1 and CDR2: SGHRS, YFSETQ. V lost 0 bases and J lost 11, with 14 bases in between. This CDR3 is 13 amino acids long.

This clonotype turned up a few times. The V call is TRBV5-4, the J call TRBJ2-3; D call uncertain. Germline loops: CDR1 SGHNT, CDR2 YYREEE (reference sequence). Trimming pared 0 bases from V and 7 bases from J, leaving 6 bases between. This CDR3 is built from 12 residues. CDR3 loop: CASSLAGNTQYF. Written as DNA, the CDR3 is TGTGCCAGCAGCTTGGCCGGAAATACGCAGTATTTT.

The table lists this clonotype with many counts. V gene TRBV5-1 combines with J gene TRBJ2-2, with TRBD2 as a possible D gene (7 bases). This CDR3 spans 16 amino acids. V lost 8 bases, J lost 0 bases, and 17 bases lay in between. The germline CDR1 and CDR2 sequences are SGHRS and YFSETQ. CDR3 coding DNA: TGCGCCAGTCATCCGCGGGGGCAGGCGAACACCGGGGAGCTGTTTTTT. It codes for CASHPRGQANTGELFF.

This clonotype was found a few times. The chain employs TRBV6-5 and TRBJ2-1; the D is unclear. This CDR3 has 15 residues. Germline V CDR1 and CDR2: MNHEY, SVGAGI. Trimming left V 5 bases short and J 0 bases short, with 11 bases between. CDR3 amino acids: CASSTRPSSYNEQFF. The CDR3 DNA reads as TGTGCCAGCAGTACCCGGCCTAGCTCCTACAATGAGCAGTTCTTC.

This clonotype has only a few counts. This chain uses TRBV12-3 or TRBV12-4 with TRBJ2-7; TRBD1 agrees at 10 bases. There are 16 residues in the CDR3. V shed 3 bases and J 4 bases; nucleotides not matched to a gene: 9. CDR3 coding DNA: TGTGCCAGCAGTTTGAACGGACAGGGGGGTGGTTACGAGCAGTACTTC. This encodes CASSLNGQGGGYEQYF.

This clonotype was counted between two and nine times. This rearrangement joins TRBV20-1 to TRBJ2-3, with 10 bases lining up with TRBD2. This CDR3 has 14 residues. Germline CDR1 is DFQATT and CDR2 is SNEGSKA (reference sequence). Trimming removed 8 bases from V and 4 bases from J; junction bases left unmatched: 9. The CDR3 here is CSSPGSGGPDTQYF. The CDR3 region has the DNA TGCAGTAGCCCAGGTAGCGGGGGGCCAGATACGCAGTATTTT.

This clonotype was counted at least ten times. The J gene is TRBJ2-3, the V gene TRBV5-1; possible D gene TRBD2, 5 bases. The CDR3 loop spans 15 amino acids. V was pared by 4 bases and J by 5 bases, with 17 bases between. Germline lookup yields CDR1 SGHRS and CDR2 YFSETQ. The CDR3 spells CASSPAGGRVDTQYF. The CDR3 nucleotides read TGCGCCAGCAGCCCGGCGGGCGGGCGCGTAGATACGCAGTATTTT. Combining the CDR3 with reference TRBV5-1 and TRBJ2-3 gives the whole variable domain KAGVTQTPRYLIKTRGQQVTLSCSPISGHRSVSWYQQTPGQGLQFLFEYFSETQRNKGNFPGRFSGRQFSNSRSEMNVSTLELGDSALYLCASSPAGGRVDTQYFGPGTRLTVL.

V is TRBV12-3 or TRBV12-4 and J is TRBJ1-2, with a tentative D call TRBD1 (6 bases). CDR3 length: 15 amino acids. The ends were cut back, 1 base at V and 4 bases at J, with 13 bases in the middle. CDR3 amino acids: CASSLVPGHLYGYTF. In DNA form, the CDR3 reads TGTGCCAGCAGTTTAGTACCGGGACACCTCTATGGCTACACCTTC.

V usage is TRBV4-1 and J usage is TRBJ2-7; 8 positions agree with TRBD1. The V gene end was trimmed by 2 bases and the J gene end by 4 bases; junction bases not matched to a gene: 7. The CDR3 loop spans 15 amino acids. The germline V gene has CDR1 MGHRA and CDR2 YSYEKL. CDR3 sequence (DNA): TGCGCCAGCAGCCAACGGACAGGGATGGGGTACGAGCAGTACTTC. Amino acid sequence: CASSQRTGMGYEQYF.

This clonotype was seen at least ten times. The CDR3 loop reads CASSAKGDGADTQYF. CDR3 bases: TGTGCCAGCAGTGCCAAAGGGGACGGGGCAGATACGCAGTATTTT. V gene TRBV6-4 combines with J gene TRBJ2-3, with D tentatively TRBD1 or TRBD2 (5 bases each). Deletions cut 4 bases from V and 4 bases from J, with 15 bases between. The CDR3 consists of 15 residues. The germline CDR1 and CDR2 sequences are MRHNA and SNTAGT.

This clonotype was counted a few times. V and J are TRBV20-1 and TRBJ1-6; no firm D call. CDR3 length: 15 residues. Per the germline V gene, CDR1 is DFQATT and CDR2 is SNEGSKA (reference sequence). V gave up 6 bases and J gave up 0 bases, with 12 bases separating them. CDR3 protein: CSARRGGSYNSPLHF. The CDR3 DNA follows: TGCAGTGCCCGACGAGGAGGCTCCTATAATTCACCCCTCCACTTT.

Only a few counts were recorded for this clonotype. For the CDR3, the DNA is TGCGCCAGCAGCTTGGGGGAGACTAGCGGGGGGTACAATGAGCAGTTCTTC. The encoded protein is CASSLGETSGGYNEQFF. The rearrangement joins TRBV5-1 to TRBJ2-1; 13 positions agree with TRBD2. The length of the CDR3 is 17 residues. Germline CDR1 and CDR2: SGHRS and YFSETQ. The ends lost 0 bases at V and 4 bases at J; junction bases unmatched: 4.

The V gene is TRBV7-2, the J gene TRBJ2-3; D is possibly TRBD1 or TRBD2 (5 bases each). Trimming cost V 5 bases and J 3 bases, with 15 bases left between them. The germline gives CDR1 SGHTA, CDR2 FQGNSA. The CDR3 contains 15 residues. The CDR3 nucleotides read TGTGCCAGCAGCACCGGTGGGGGTCGGACAGATACGCAGTATTTT. Its translation is CASSTGGGRTDTQYF.

This clonotype turned up a few times. J is TRBJ2-1 and V is TRBV14; 7 bases map to TRBD1. The CDR3 has 13 residues. Germline assignment: CDR1 SGHDN and CDR2 FVKESK. V trimming: 4 bases; J trimming: 7 bases; junction bases outside the gene matches: 4. The CDR3 protein is CASSLGQSNEQFF. The CDR3 DNA follows: TGTGCCAGCAGCCTGGGACAGTCAAATGAGCAGTTCTTC. Based on the CDR3 plus reference TRBV14 and TRBJ2-1, the full variable domain is EAGVTQFPSHSVIEKGQTVTLRCDPISGHDNLYWYRRVMGKEIKFLLHFVKESKQDESGMPNNRFLAERTGGTYSTLKVQPAELEDSGVYFCASSLGQSNEQFFGPGTRLTVL.

The V and J genes are TRBV9 and TRBJ2-7; D is uncertain. The germline V gene encodes CDR1 SGDLS and CDR2 YYNGEE. The CDR3 contains 13 residues. V lost 4 bases and J 2 bases, leaving 10 bases between the germline ends. The CDR3 DNA reads TGTGCCAGCAGCAGAGGACCGGCCTACGAGCAGTACGTC. Protein sequence: CASSRGPAYEQYV.

Ten or more counts support this clonotype. The J gene is TRBJ2-5, the V gene TRBV5-1; the match to TRBD1 covers 9 bases. This CDR3 is 15 amino acids long. The junction had 8 bases not matched to a gene; V was cut back by 4 bases and J by 4 bases. Germline V gene sequence: CDR1 SGHRS, CDR2 YFSETQ. DNA for the CDR3: TGCGCCAGCAGCATCTCGACAGGGGGGCTAGAGACCCAGTACTTC. This translates into CASSISTGGLETQYF.

This chain uses TRBV28 with TRBJ1-6; tentative D call: TRBD1 (6 bases). Germline CDR1 and CDR2: MDHEN and SYDVKM. V lost 7 bases and J 8 bases, leaving 18 bases between the germline ends. There are 15 residues in the CDR3. The CDR3 DNA reads TGTGCCAGCACCCCGCAGGGGATATCGGATTCACCCCTCCACTTT. Translated, it gives CASTPQGISDSPLHF.

The rearrangement joins TRBV4-3 to TRBJ2-3; no reliable D call. CDR1 is LGHNA, CDR2 YSLEER, per germline. This CDR3 contains 17 residues. Trimming took off 0 bases at V and 0 bases at J, with 13 bases between the two ends. This CDR3 is CASSQEVRSHSTDTQYF. CDR3 nucleotides: TGCGCCAGCAGCCAAGAAGTTCGATCCCATAGCACAGATACGCAGTATTTT.